This TCR beta chain was captured by sequencing in a study of OX40 agonist ivuxolimab in advanced cancers. Study at large: Males comprised roughly four fifths of the group, whose mean age was roughly 64 years (range 23 to 79).

Excluded were patients having autoimmune disease history or systemic immunosuppression. Some clones are missing from TCRdb's copy, which holds only in-frame ones; the method was immunoSEQ multiplex PCR. The table records roughly 150,000 clones, approximately 94% of them present only once. Findings and limits, study-wide: Clonal expansion was seen in CD4+ and CD8+ blood T cells by week 6 at 0.1 to 3.0 mg/kg. The antigen specificity of the peripheral T cells (those that were expanded) was not determined.

Regarding this clone: Its matching antigen is unknown.

This TCR came from an adult with an advanced solid tumor such as melanoma, head and neck, liver or kidney cancer. The sequences come from CD4+ or CD8+ T cells sorted from blood, collected in a trial of the OX40 agonist ivuxolimab.

Here the CDR3 reads CASSPWTGDGTNEKLFF. The CDR3 bases are TGTGCCAGTAGTCCGTGGACAGGGGATGGGACTAATGAAAAACTGTTTTTT. V usage is TRBV19 and J usage is TRBJ1-4; 9 nucleotides align to TRBD1. Germline CDR1 LNHDA, CDR2 SQIVND (reference sequence). Germline trimming cut 5 bases from V and 2 bases from J; bases unmatched to any gene: 9. The CDR3 sequence is 17 residues long.